What follows describes a single T cell receptor (beta chain). Its antigen is undetermined. This specimen belongs to a study of cytomegalovirus exposure and HLA in healthy donors. Findings and caveats of the study: The authors enumerated some 160 TCR beta chains as linked to cytomegalovirus.

V was clipped by 2 bases and J by 5 bases, with 16 bases between them. The germline gives CDR1 SGDLS, CDR2 YYNGEE. This CDR3 spans 16 amino acids. Amplification used 60 Vbeta primers and 13 Jbeta primers. This table comes from immunoSEQ multiplex PCR, and its TCRdb copy is limited to in-frame clones, with some not included. The sample has about 190,000 clones, approximately 81% seen once. This sequence joins TRBV9 and TRBJ1-4; the D gene is possibly TRBD1 (5 bases). The sample comprised PBMCs. The sequence was collected from a man aged 45 to 65 in good health and CMV-seronegative. In DNA, the CDR3 is TGTGCCAGCAGCGTCCTCGAAGGCGGGGGAAATGAAAAACTGTTTTTT. It encodes CASSVLEGGGNEKLFF.